The next 21 T cell receptor beta chains were all read from a single sample in a study of shared clonotypes between healthy human individuals. Profiled with immunoSEQ multiplex PCR; TCRdb holds only in-frame clones, not every one. The sample includes approximately 2.4 million clones, approximately 94% of them seen just once. Sequencing was carried out using naive CD4+ T cells sorted from blood. Subset noted: CD45RA+ positively selected. All receptors come from a young man in good health.

The chain is built from TRBV10-3 and TRBJ2-7; 8 bases are shared with TRBD1. Germline values: CDR1 ENHRY, CDR2 SYGVKD. The CDR3 is made up of 14 amino acids. V was pared by 5 bases and J by 7 bases, with 10 bases of the junction left unmatched. The CDR3 DNA sequence: TGTGCCATCAGTCAAGGACAGGGTTGGGGGGAGCAGTACTTC. Translated, it gives CAISQGQGWGEQYF.

The chain uses TRBV7-2 and TRBJ2-1, with D perhaps TRBD1 (5 bases). From germline, CDR1 is SGHTA and CDR2 FQGNSA. The CDR3 has 15 residues. V was trimmed by 2 bases and J by 4 bases, leaving 12 bases between them. The DNA of the CDR3 is TGTGCCAGCAGCTTATCGGTGGGGCGTTACAATGAGCAGTTCTTC. Protein: CASSLSVGRYNEQFF.

J is TRBJ1-2 and V is TRBV6-5, with D hard to call. Trimming removed 2 bases at V and 1 base at J, with 11 bases between. This CDR3 region has 15 residues. The V gene's germline CDR1 is MNHEY and CDR2 SVGAGI. The CDR3 sequence: CASSYLTPNNYGYTF. CDR3 sequence (DNA): TGTGCCAGCAGTTACCTGACCCCCAATAACTATGGCTACACCTTC.

The DNA for the CDR3 is TGTGCTAGTGGTTTGGTACTTAGCGCGGAGACCCAGTACTTC. Protein sequence: CASGLVLSAETQYF. The J gene is TRBJ2-5, the V gene TRBV12-5; TRBD2 is a possible D gene (5 bases). The V end was cut by 0 bases, the J end by 5 bases, with 10 bases between. Germline V gene sequence: CDR1 LGHNT, CDR2 FRNRAP. The CDR3 length is 14 residues.

This rearrangement joins TRBV2 to TRBJ2-3; possibly TRBD2 for D (6 bases). This CDR3 is built from 14 residues. Trimming stripped 6 bases from V and 0 bases from J, with 10 bases between. Germline CDR1 reads SNHLY; CDR2 reads FYNNEI. The CDR3 here is CASRAGLSTDTQYF. DNA for the CDR3: TGTGCCAGCAGGGCCGGACTAAGCACAGATACGCAGTATTTT.

V usage is TRBV6-1 and J usage is TRBJ1-2; TRBD1 matches 7 bases. The CDR3 contains 14 residues. Looked up from germline, CDR1 is MNHNS and CDR2 is SASEGT. Trimming took 6 bases from V and 2 from J; bases not matched to a gene: 6. In DNA form, the CDR3 reads TGTGCCAGCAGGGAACAGGGGCTAAACTATGGCTACACCTTC. The encoded protein is CASREQGLNYGYTF.

This rearrangement joins TRBV5-1 to TRBJ2-1; 9 bases line up with TRBD1. CDR1 and CDR2 from the germline V gene are SGHRS and YFSETQ. The CDR3 is made up of 15 amino acids. The V segment lost 4 bases and the J segment 8 bases; nucleotides outside the gene matches: 10. CDR3 sequence reads: CASSLYGTGSDEQFF. The CDR3 DNA reads as TGCGCCAGCAGCCTGTATGGGACAGGGTCTGATGAGCAGTTCTTC.

V is TRBV29-1 and J is TRBJ2-3; the match to TRBD2 covers 9 bases. The CDR3 is made up of 14 amino acids. Trimming took 4 bases from V and 3 from J; bases not matched to a gene: 5. The germline CDR1 and CDR2 sequences are SQVTM and ANQGSEA. CDR3 region: CSVVVGLATDTQYF. DNA for the CDR3: TGCAGCGTTGTGGTAGGACTAGCGACAGATACGCAGTATTTT.

J is TRBJ1-6 and V is TRBV11-2; 8 positions match TRBD1. CDR1 and CDR2 (germline): SGHAT, FQNNGV. CDR3 size: 15 residues. Trimming cost V 5 bases and J 9 bases; bases outside gene matches: 9. Here the CDR3 reads CASSPQGGGSSPLHF. CDR3 nucleotide sequence: TGTGCCAGCAGCCCACAGGGGGGGGGAAGTTCACCCCTCCACTTT.

The V gene is TRBV6-5, the J gene TRBJ2-3; a weak D match, TRBD1 (6 bases). Trimming cost V 5 bases and J 1 base, with 10 bases left between them. CDR3 length: 14 amino acids. The germline gives CDR1 MNHEY, CDR2 SVGAGI. CDR3 in amino acids: CASSARQGTDTQYF. In DNA form, the CDR3 reads TGTGCCAGCAGTGCGAGACAGGGCACAGATACGCAGTATTTT.

V gene TRBV7-6 combines with J gene TRBJ1-1; tentatively, D is TRBD1 (5 bases). CDR1 and CDR2 (germline): SGHVS, FNYEAQ. V was shortened by 2 bases and J by 5 bases, with 15 bases between the two germline ends. The length of the CDR3 is 15 residues. As DNA, the CDR3 is TGTGCCAGCAGCTTATTAGGCTCGGGGACGACTGAAGCTTTCTTT. It is translated as CASSLLGSGTTEAFF.

CDR3 residues: CASSYRDRGPSGANVLTF. In nucleotides, the CDR3 is TGCGCCAGCAGCTATCGGGACAGAGGTCCCTCTGGGGCCAACGTCCTGACTTTC. The chain uses TRBV4-1 and TRBJ2-6, with TRBD1 matching 7 bases. The CDR3 sequence is 18 residues long. Germline loops: CDR1 MGHRA, CDR2 YSYEKL. J gave up 0 bases and V 5 bases, and 10 bases lay outside the gene matches.

The rearrangement links TRBV28 to TRBJ1-1, with TRBD1 as a possible D gene (6 bases). Per germline, CDR1 MDHEN and CDR2 SYDVKM. Trimming shortened V by 3 bases and J by 8 bases, and 13 bases separated the two germline ends. This CDR3 region has 13 residues. CDR3 loop: CASSLEWGPEAFF. CDR3 coding DNA: TGTGCCAGCAGTTTGGAATGGGGGCCCGAAGCTTTCTTT.

The chain combines TRBV10-1 with TRBJ2-7; weak D call: TRBD2 (6 bases). Trimming left V 4 bases short and J 0 bases short, with 7 bases between. The CDR3 is 13 residues long. The germline gives CDR1 WNHNN, CDR2 SYGVQD (reference sequence). CDR3 nucleotide sequence: TGCGCCAGCAGTGGGGACTTCTCCTACGAGCAGTACTTC. Protein product: CASSGDFSYEQYF.

A remark on this clone: Other nucleotide sequences in the sample specify the same CDR3. The chain couples TRBV5-1 to TRBJ2-3; D is ambiguous. The germline CDR1 and CDR2 sequences are SGHRS and YFSETQ. The CDR3 has 15 residues. With 3 bases removed from V and 0 bases from J, the gap between germline ends came to 11 bases. The CDR3 region is CASSSDGTSTDTQYF. Written as DNA, the CDR3 is TGCGCCAGCAGCTCGGACGGAACTAGCACAGATACGCAGTATTTT.

This chain joins TRBV28 and TRBJ2-7, with D perhaps matching TRBD2 (8 bases). V was trimmed by 6 bases and J by 3 bases, leaving 15 bases between them. Germline CDR1 reads MDHEN; CDR2 reads SYDVKM. The CDR3 consists of 14 residues. CDR3 sequence: CASSRGGTVYEQYF. CDR3 in DNA: TGTGCCAGCAGCCGGGGGGGGACAGTCTACGAGCAGTACTTC.

The chain combines TRBV19 with TRBJ2-7; D is unclear. The CDR3 has 15 residues. Trimming cost V 7 bases and J 2 bases, with 18 bases left between them. CDR1 and CDR2 (germline): LNHDA, SQIVND (reference sequence). CDR3: CASTDKAVPPYEQYF. The DNA for the CDR3 is TGTGCCAGTACTGACAAGGCCGTGCCCCCCTACGAGCAGTACTTC.

CDR3 coding DNA: TGTGCCAGCAGCGAGACAGGTACCTCTGGAAACACCATATATTTT. Its protein product is CASSETGTSGNTIYF. The chain has TRBV9 and TRBJ1-3; D perhaps matches TRBD1 (6 bases). Trimming left V 3 bases short and J 0 bases short, with 10 bases between. In germline, CDR1 is SGDLS, CDR2 YYNGEE. This CDR3 region has 15 residues.

Worth noting for this clone: The sample has other DNA sequences that encode this CDR3 too. The chain combines TRBV15 with TRBJ2-7; D might be TRBD1 (5 bases). This CDR3 has 14 amino acids. CDR1 is LNHNV, CDR2 YYDKDF, per germline (reference sequence). Deletions cut 0 bases from V and 2 bases from J, with 8 bases between. CDR3 sequence reads: CATSRDQGPYEQYF. In DNA, the CDR3 is TGTGCCACCAGCAGAGACCAGGGTCCCTACGAGCAGTACTTC.

The chain combines TRBV28 with TRBJ2-1, with 15 bases aligning to TRBD2. This CDR3 has 18 amino acids. V was clipped by 6 bases and J by 6 bases; unmatched bases: 12. Germline V gives CDR1 MDHEN, CDR2 SYDVKM. CDR3 in amino acids: CASSAPGLAGGLINEQFF. CDR3 bases: TGTGCCAGCAGCGCGCCCGGACTAGCGGGGGGGCTTATCAATGAGCAGTTCTTC.

CDR3 loop: CASSPSVGLMNSPLHF. The CDR3 coding sequence is TGTGCCAGCTCACCCTCGGTGGGACTGATGAATTCACCCCTCCACTTT. The chain uses TRBV18 and TRBJ1-6; D perhaps matches TRBD1 (5 bases). Germline V gene sequence: CDR1 KGHSH, CDR2 LQKENI. Trimming shortened V by 3 bases and J by 7 bases, and 16 bases separated the two germline ends. CDR3 length: 16 amino acids.